This TCR beta chain was documented in a study of human T cells and chemical hapten exposure. In the study overall: DPC (0.01%) was patch tested on the upper back and read at 6 days.

The CDR3 runs to 17 residues. J was trimmed by 3 bases and V by 1 base; bases with no gene match: 11. From germline, CDR1 is MNHNY and CDR2 SVGAGI (reference sequence). This clonotype has at least ten counts. Time point here: pre-sensitization, week 0. Treatment specified: therapeutic diphenylcyclopropenone sensitization with weekly scalp DPC. The library attached unique molecular identifiers to individual cDNA molecules. TCRdb passed the RACE reads through MiXCR, listing each CDR3 protein once. The top ten hold over 7% of the sample, which has approximately 370,000 distinct CDR3 sequences, approximately 5% seen once.

The sequences come from whole blood, collected in connection with sensitization to the hapten diphenylcyclopropenone (DPC). The V and J genes are TRBV6-6 and TRBJ1-2, with TRBD1 matching over 7 bases. The origin of this receptor is a woman aged 18-29 years with alopecia areata. Some clones in this sample may be carry-over from other donors' samples. The CDR3 region is CASSYLLTGLAHYGYTF. CDR3 DNA: TGTGCCAGCAGTTACTTACTGACAGGGCTGGCACACTATGGCTACACCTTC.